Sequencing of this T cell receptor beta chain was carried out in a study of identical twins. The CDR3 sequence is 13 residues long. Germline CDR1 reads LNHNV; CDR2 reads YYDKDF (reference sequence). V lost 0 bases and J 5 bases, leaving 5 bases between the germline ends. This clonotype has more than one count but fewer than ten. TCRdb called the 5' RACE reads again in MiXCR, with one record for every CDR3 protein. The sample has about 480,000 distinct CDR3 sequences; approximately 15% are singletons. This same sample was also part of a study on yellow fever vaccine responses in identical twins.

This clonotype originated in a young woman in good health. The J gene is TRBJ2-1, the V gene TRBV15; D unclear. Sequencing was performed on CD4+ T cells sorted from blood. CDR3 nucleotides: TGTGCCACCAGCAGAGACAGCCACAATGAGCAGTTCTTC. This codes for CATSRDSHNEQFF. Based on the CDR3 plus reference TRBV15 and TRBJ2-1, the full variable domain is DAMVIQNPRYQVTQFGKPVTLSCSQTLNHNVMYWYQQKSSQAPKLLFHYYDKDFNNEADTPDNFQSRRPNTSFCFLDIRSPGLGDTAMYLCATSRDSHNEQFFGPGTRLTVL.